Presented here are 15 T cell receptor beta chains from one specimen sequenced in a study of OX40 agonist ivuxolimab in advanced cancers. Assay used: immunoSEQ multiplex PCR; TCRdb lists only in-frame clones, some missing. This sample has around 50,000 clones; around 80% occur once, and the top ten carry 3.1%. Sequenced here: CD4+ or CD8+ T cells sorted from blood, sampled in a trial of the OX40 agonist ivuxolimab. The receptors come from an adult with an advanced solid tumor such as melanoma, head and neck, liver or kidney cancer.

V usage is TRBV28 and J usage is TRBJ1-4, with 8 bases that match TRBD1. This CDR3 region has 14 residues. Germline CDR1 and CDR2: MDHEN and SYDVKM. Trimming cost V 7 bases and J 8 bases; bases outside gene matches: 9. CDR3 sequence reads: CASTPGGVGEKLFF. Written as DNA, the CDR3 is TGTGCCAGCACTCCAGGGGGCGTCGGGGAAAAACTGTTTTTT.

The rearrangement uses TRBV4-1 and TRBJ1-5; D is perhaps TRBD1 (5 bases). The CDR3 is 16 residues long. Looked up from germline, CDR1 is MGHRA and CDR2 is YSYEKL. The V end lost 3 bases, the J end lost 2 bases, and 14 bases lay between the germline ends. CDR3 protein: CASSQSRVRGNQPQHF. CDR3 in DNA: TGCGCCAGCAGCCAGAGCAGGGTAAGGGGCAATCAGCCCCAGCATTTT.

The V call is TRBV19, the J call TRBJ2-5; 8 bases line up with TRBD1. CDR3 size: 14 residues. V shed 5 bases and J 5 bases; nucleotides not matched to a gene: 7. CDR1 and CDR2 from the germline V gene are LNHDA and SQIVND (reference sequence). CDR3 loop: CASSPRGRGETQYF. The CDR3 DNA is TGTGCCAGTAGTCCCAGGGGGCGTGGGGAGACCCAGTACTTC.

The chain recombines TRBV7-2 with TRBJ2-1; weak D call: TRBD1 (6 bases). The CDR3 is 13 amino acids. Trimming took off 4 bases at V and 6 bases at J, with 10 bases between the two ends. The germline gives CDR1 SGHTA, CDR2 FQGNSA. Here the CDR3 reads CASSSRTVNEQFF. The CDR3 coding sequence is TGTGCCAGCAGCTCTAGGACAGTCAATGAGCAGTTCTTC. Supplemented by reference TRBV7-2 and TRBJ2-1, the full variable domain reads GAGVSQSPSNKVTEKGKDVELRCDPISGHTALYWYRQSLGQGLEFLIYFQGNSAPDKSGLPSDRFSAERTGGSVSTLTIQRTQQEDSAVYLCASSSRTVNEQFFGPGTRLTVL.

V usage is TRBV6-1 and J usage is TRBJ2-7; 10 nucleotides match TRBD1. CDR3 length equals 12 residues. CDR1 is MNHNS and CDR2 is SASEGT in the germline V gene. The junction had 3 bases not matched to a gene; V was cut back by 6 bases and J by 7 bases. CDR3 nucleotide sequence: TGTGCCAGCAGCGACAGGGGGCGGGAGCAGTACTTC. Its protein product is CASSDRGREQYF.

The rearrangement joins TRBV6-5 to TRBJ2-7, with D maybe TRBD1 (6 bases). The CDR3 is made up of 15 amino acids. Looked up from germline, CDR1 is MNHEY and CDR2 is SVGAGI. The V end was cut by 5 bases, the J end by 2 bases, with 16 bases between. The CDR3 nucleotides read TGTGCCAGCAGTGCAGGGGATATGAAAGCCTACGAGCAGTACTTC. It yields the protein CASSAGDMKAYEQYF.

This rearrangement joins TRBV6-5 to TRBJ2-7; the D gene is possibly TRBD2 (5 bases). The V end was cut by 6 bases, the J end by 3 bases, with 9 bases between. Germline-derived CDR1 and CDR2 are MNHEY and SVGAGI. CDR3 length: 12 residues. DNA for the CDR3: TGTGCCAGCAGACCCGGGGTCTACGAGCAGTACTTC. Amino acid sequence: CASRPGVYEQYF.

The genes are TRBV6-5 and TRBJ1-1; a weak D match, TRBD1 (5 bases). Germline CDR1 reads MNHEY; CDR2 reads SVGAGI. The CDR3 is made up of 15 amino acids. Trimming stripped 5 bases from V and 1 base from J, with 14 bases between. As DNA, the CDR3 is TGTGCCAGCAGTGCGGGACTACCGAGGAACACTGAAGCTTTCTTT. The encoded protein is CASSAGLPRNTEAFF.

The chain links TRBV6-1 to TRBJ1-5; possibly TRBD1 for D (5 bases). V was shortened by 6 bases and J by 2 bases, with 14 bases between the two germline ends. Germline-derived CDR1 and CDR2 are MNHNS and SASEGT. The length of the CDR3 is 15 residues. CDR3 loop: CASSDLLGGNQPQHF. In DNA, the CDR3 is TGTGCCAGCAGCGACCTCCTGGGGGGCAATCAGCCCCAGCATTTT.

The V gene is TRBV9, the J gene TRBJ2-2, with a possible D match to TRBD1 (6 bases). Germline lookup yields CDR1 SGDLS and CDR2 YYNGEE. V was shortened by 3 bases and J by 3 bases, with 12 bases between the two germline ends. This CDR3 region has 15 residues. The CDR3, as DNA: TGTGCCAGCAGCGAACAGGGTTGGTACACCGGGGAGCTGTTTTTT. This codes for CASSEQGWYTGELFF.

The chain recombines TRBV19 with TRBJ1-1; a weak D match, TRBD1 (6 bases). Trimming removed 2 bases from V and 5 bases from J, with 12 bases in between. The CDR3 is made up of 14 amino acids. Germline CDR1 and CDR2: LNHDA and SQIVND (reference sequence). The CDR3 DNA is TGTGCCAGTAGTATAATCCAGGGGCAAACTGAAGCTTTCTTT. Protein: CASSIIQGQTEAFF.

CDR3 bases: TGTGCCAGCAGTGGTGCAGACAATGAGCAGTTCTTC. This encodes CASSGADNEQFF. The genes are TRBV5-4 and TRBJ2-1; D is undetermined. Per the germline V gene, CDR1 is SGHNT and CDR2 is YYREEE (reference sequence). Trimming stripped 5 bases from V and 5 bases from J, with 8 bases between. This CDR3 is 12 amino acids long.

The CDR3 sequence is CASGPPSADTQYF. CDR3 DNA sequence: TGTGCCAGCGGGCCTCCTAGTGCGGATACGCAGTATTTT. The V call is TRBV2, the J call TRBJ2-3, with D uncertain. Germline V CDR1 and CDR2: SNHLY, FYNNEI. V lost 8 bases, J lost 6 bases, and 15 bases lay in between. The CDR3 is 13 amino acids. The whole variable domain, filled in from reference TRBV2 and TRBJ2-3, reads EPEVTQTPSHQVTQMGQEVILRCVPISNHLYFYWYRQILGQKVEFLVSFYNNEISEKSEIFDDQFSVERPDGSNFTLKIRSTKLEDSAMYFCASGPPSADTQYFGPGTRLTVL.

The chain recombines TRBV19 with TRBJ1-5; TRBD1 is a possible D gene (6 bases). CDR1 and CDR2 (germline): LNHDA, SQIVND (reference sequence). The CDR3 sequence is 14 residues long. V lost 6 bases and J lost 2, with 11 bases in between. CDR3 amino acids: CASSQQGGNQPQHF. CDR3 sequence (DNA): TGTGCCAGTAGCCAACAGGGAGGCAATCAGCCCCAGCATTTT.

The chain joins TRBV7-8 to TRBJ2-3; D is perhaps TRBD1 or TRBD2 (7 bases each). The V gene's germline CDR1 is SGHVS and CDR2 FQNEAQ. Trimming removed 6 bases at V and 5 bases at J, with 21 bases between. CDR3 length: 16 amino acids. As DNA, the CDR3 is TGTGCCAGCAGTAACAGGGGCGGGAGAGGTGGAGATACGCAGTATTTT. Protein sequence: CASSNRGGRGGDTQYF.